These T cell receptor beta chains were read from a single sample in a study of CD4+ T cells in melanoma. Generated by immunoSEQ multiplex PCR, the TCRdb table keeps only in-frame clones and is missing some. The table records some 14,000 clones, more than 60% of them present only once. The sample taken for sequencing was cells from a culture (not recorded whether cultured in vitro). Receptor source: a human donor with melanoma. Both conserved end residues are part of each CDR3. D genes are given only for firm matches. Size values are once, few and many counts, or a class for expanded clones, and some rows have none.

V	size	D	J	CDR3	DNA
TRBV4-2	-	-	TRBJ2-6	CASSQEGRGGRSGANVLTF	TGTGCCAGCAGCCAAGAGGGGCGGGGCGGCCGCTCTGGGGCCAACGTCCTGACTTTC
TRBV18	-	-	TRBJ2-7	CASSPGDLWYEQYF	TGTGCCAGCTCACCAGGGGACTTGTGGTACGAGCAGTACTTC
TRBV7-3	-	-	TRBJ2-5	CASSSSTSQETQYF	TGTGCCAGCAGCTCCTCGACTAGTCAAGAGACCCAGTACTTC
TRBV4-2	-	-	TRBJ1-2	CASSRDQGGLYGYTF	TGTGCCAGCAGCAGAGACCAGGGTGGCCTCTATGGCTACACCTTC
TRBV12-2	-	-	TRBJ1-2	CASRLVSGDSNYGYTF	TGTGCAAGTCGCTTAGTAAGCGGGGACAGCAACTATGGCTACACCTTC
TRBV4-1	-	-	TRBJ1-5	CASSQGSRDRPQHF	TGCGCCAGCAGCCAAGGATCGCGAGATCGGCCCCAGCATTTT
TRBV9	-	-	TRBJ1-3	CASSEDGNTIYF	TGTGCCAGCTCTGAAGACGGAAACACCATATATTTT
TRBV5-1	-	-	TRBJ1-2	CASSLDEFGYGYTF	TGCGCCAGCAGCTTGGATGAGTTCGGCTATGGCTACACCTTC
TRBV27	-	-	TRBJ1-1	CASSFLGQSMNTEAFF	TGTGCCAGCAGTTTCTTGGGGCAATCAATGAACACTGAAGCTTTCTTT
TRBV11-2	once	-	TRBJ2-2	CASSPRGFETGELFF	TGTGCCAGCAGCCCCCGGGGTTTCGAGACCGGGGAGCTGTTTTTT
TRBV6-1	-	-	TRBJ2-5	CASSEARAVSQETQYF	TGTGCCAGCAGTGAAGCGAGGGCAGTGAGCCAAGAGACCCAGTACTTC